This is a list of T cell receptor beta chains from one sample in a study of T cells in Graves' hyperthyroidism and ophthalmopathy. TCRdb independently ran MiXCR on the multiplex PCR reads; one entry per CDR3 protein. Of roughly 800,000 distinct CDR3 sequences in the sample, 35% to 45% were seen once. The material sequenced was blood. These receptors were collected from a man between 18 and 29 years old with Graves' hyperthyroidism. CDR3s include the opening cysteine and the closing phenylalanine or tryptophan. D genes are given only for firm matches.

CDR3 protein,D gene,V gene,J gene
CATSPTDLYEQYF,-,TRBV24-1,TRBJ2-7
CASSRLAVSYEQYF,TRBD2,TRBV28,TRBJ2-7
CASSLVYRGTGGYTF,TRBD1,TRBV7-8,TRBJ1-2
CASCGQGMATEAFF,TRBD1,TRBV2,TRBJ1-1
CASSQTRVNSPLHF,-,TRBV4-1,TRBJ1-6
CSSSRSGGANGYTF,TRBD1,TRBV29-1,TRBJ1-2
CATNRDRGPERDQPQHF,TRBD1,TRBV25-1,TRBJ1-5
CAISMGQGYYGYTF,TRBD1,TRBV10-3,TRBJ1-2
CASSKGQGAGEQYF,TRBD1,TRBV5-1,TRBJ2-7
CATSSPREGSLQETQYF,TRBD2,TRBV15,TRBJ2-5
CASSQGIAVSYEQYF,-,TRBV7-2,TRBJ2-7
CASSETKSYEQYF,-,TRBV2,TRBJ2-7
CATSPRAGIEQYF,-,TRBV15,TRBJ2-7
CSVGTGDYEPQHF,TRBD1,TRBV29-1,TRBJ1-5
CSANGDFSGNTIYF,-,TRBV20-1,TRBJ1-3
CATTGSSSTEAFF,-,TRBV15,TRBJ1-1
CATSTSAGAGELFF,TRBD2,TRBV15,TRBJ2-2
CASSSTEGTDPYEQYF,-,TRBV11-3,TRBJ2-7
CASGAGGYETQYF,-,TRBV5-6,TRBJ2-5
CASTQGVTRAVEQYF,-,TRBV11-2,TRBJ2-7
CASSDSGGEKLFF,-,TRBV6-6,TRBJ1-4
CSVQSPRDGQETQYF,-,TRBV29-1,TRBJ2-5
CASSERQPTEETQYF,-,TRBV2,TRBJ2-5
CASSLESSGQGFF,TRBD1,TRBV7-2,TRBJ1-1
CASSVSGLDYEQYF,-,TRBV9,TRBJ2-7
CASSYDRDSMNTEAFF,TRBD1,TRBV9,TRBJ1-1
CASSMQEGYTF,-,TRBV19,TRBJ1-2
CASSYDRVEKLFF,TRBD1,TRBV6-1,TRBJ1-4
CASSRTETNTEAFF,-,TRBV9,TRBJ1-1
CASSTGAAEAFF,-,TRBV12-3/TRBV12-4,TRBJ1-1
CASSPEPPGVGEQYF,-,TRBV7-3,TRBJ2-7
CSARTGGPVDEQYF,TRBD2,TRBV20-1,TRBJ2-7
CSVFLGGYEQYF,-,TRBV29-1,TRBJ2-7
CASSARIPGHPGNTIYF,-,TRBV9,TRBJ1-3
CASSQVGSQGGSYEQYF,-,TRBV7-2,TRBJ2-7
CASSTSLGLINEKLFF,-,TRBV7-9,TRBJ1-4
CASSLVGDNQPQHF,-,TRBV7-2,TRBJ1-5
CASSQDGTGKDQPQHF,TRBD1,TRBV4-3,TRBJ1-5
CASSQESSSGNTIYF,-,TRBV7-2,TRBJ1-3
CASSQGGSNEKLFF,-,TRBV7-2,TRBJ1-4